The 29 T cell receptor beta chains given below trace back to one sample, sequenced in a study of blood T cell repertoires in COVID-19. TCRdb's copy holds only in-frame clones and misses some; the assay was immunoSEQ multiplex PCR. The data show 250,000 to 300,000 clones, about 88% seen once. Input material: peripheral blood. All receptors come from a woman aged 65 to 85 with COVID-19, enrolled during active disease.

V and J are TRBV28 and TRBJ2-7; weak D call: TRBD1 (6 bases). The CDR3 spans 15 residues. V was trimmed by 5 bases and J by 6 bases, leaving 20 bases between them. The germline CDR1 and CDR2 sequences are MDHEN and SYDVKM. CDR3: CASSLGQTRVLEQYF. In DNA form, the CDR3 reads TGTGCCAGCAGTCTAGGACAGACGAGGGTCCTCGAGCAGTACTTC.

This chain joins TRBV4-3 and TRBJ1-5; D not certain. This CDR3 is built from 15 residues. Germline V gene sequence: CDR1 LGHNA, CDR2 YSLEER. V was shortened by 1 base and J by 4 bases, with 11 bases between the two germline ends. The CDR3 region is CASSQVAGINQPQHF. The CDR3 DNA sequence: TGCGCCAGCAGCCAAGTTGCGGGGATTAATCAGCCCCAGCATTTT.

CDR3 sequence: CASSPPGGYNSPLHF. In DNA, the CDR3 is TGTGCCAGCTCACCACCGGGGGGGTATAATTCACCCCTCCACTTT. The chain uses TRBV18 and TRBJ1-6, with TRBD1 as a possible D gene (5 bases). The CDR3 has 15 amino acids. CDR1 is KGHSH, CDR2 LQKENI, per germline. Trimming removed 0 bases at V and 4 bases at J, with 7 bases between.

V and J are TRBV28 and TRBJ1-4; D is perhaps TRBD1 (6 bases). Per germline, CDR1 MDHEN and CDR2 SYDVKM. The ends were cut back, 3 bases at V and 8 bases at J, with 16 bases in the middle. There are 15 residues in the CDR3. This CDR3 reads CASSFIGGAEEKLFF. The DNA of the CDR3 is TGTGCCAGCAGTTTCATTGGGGGCGCCGAAGAAAAACTGTTTTTT.

J is TRBJ2-5 and V is TRBV5-6, with D possibly being TRBD2 (5 bases). V was cut by 1 base and J by 4 bases, with 11 bases left in between. CDR3 length: 14 amino acids. Germline V gives CDR1 SGHDT, CDR2 YYEEEE. The CDR3 loop is CASSLYGGPETQYF. Here the CDR3 DNA reads TGTGCCAGCAGCTTGTACGGAGGACCAGAGACCCAGTACTTC.

The CDR3, as DNA: TGTGCCAGCAGCACCCGGACAGGCGCAAAAGAGACCCAGTACTTC. It is translated as CASSTRTGAKETQYF. V is TRBV9 and J is TRBJ2-5; 7 bases fit TRBD1. After removal of 4 bases from V and 3 bases from J, the junction contained 9 bases not matched to a gene. The CDR3 consists of 15 residues. Germline V lookup: CDR1 SGDLS, CDR2 YYNGEE.

The CDR3 is CSVGLAGTTKYEQYF. In nucleotides, the CDR3 is TGCAGCGTTGGACTAGCGGGGACTACTAAGTACGAGCAGTACTTC. This chain joins TRBV29-1 and TRBJ2-7, with 11 bases identical to TRBD2. V was clipped by 4 bases and J by 4 bases; unmatched bases: 9. This CDR3 is built from 15 residues. In germline, CDR1 is SQVTM, CDR2 ANQGSEA.

V gene TRBV4-2 combines with J gene TRBJ2-2, with D unresolved. The CDR3 extends over 15 amino acids. Trimming took off 0 bases at V and 0 bases at J, with 5 bases between the two ends. The V gene's germline CDR1 is LGHNA and CDR2 YNFKEQ. The CDR3 sequence: CASSQDQANTGELFF. The DNA for the CDR3 is TGTGCCAGCAGCCAAGATCAGGCGAACACCGGGGAGCTGTTTTTT.

The rearrangement links TRBV15 to TRBJ2-6; weak D call: TRBD1 (5 bases). The length of the CDR3 is 15 residues. Germline V CDR1 and CDR2: LNHNV, YYDKDF (reference sequence). V shed 2 bases and J shed 1 base, with 6 bases lying between them. CDR3 sequence reads: CATSRQGSGANVLTF. The CDR3 coding sequence is TGTGCCACCAGCAGACAGGGATCTGGGGCCAACGTCCTGACTTTC.

This clone appeared once. J is TRBJ2-5 and V is TRBV7-8; 8 bases are a match to TRBD2. With 8 bases clipped from V and 4 bases from J, the junction kept 12 bases outside the gene matches. CDR3 length equals 15 residues. CDR1 and CDR2 (germline): SGHVS, FQNEAQ. In DNA, the CDR3 is TGTGCCAGCTCAACGTACCGGGGGGGTGTAGAGACCCAGTACTTC. Translation gives CASSTYRGGVETQYF.

About this clone: The sample holds other DNA sequences that translate to the same CDR3. The rearrangement joins TRBV18 to TRBJ1-3; D possibly corresponds to TRBD1 (5 bases). V was pared by 3 bases and J by 4 bases, with 10 bases between. The CDR3 is 14 residues long. Germline assignment: CDR1 KGHSH and CDR2 LQKENI. CDR3 loop: CASSPGQGGNTIYF. CDR3 bases: TGTGCCAGCTCACCCGGGCAGGGAGGAAACACCATATATTTT.

This chain uses TRBV24-1 with TRBJ1-3, with D unresolved. Trimming shortened V by 9 bases and J by 0 bases, and 14 bases separated the two germline ends. The CDR3 extends over 15 amino acids. In germline, CDR1 is KGHDR, CDR2 SFDVKD. DNA of the CDR3: TGTGCCACCCCTCTAGAGAGTTACTCTGGAAACACCATATATTTT. It yields the protein CATPLESYSGNTIYF.

CDR3 DNA: TGTGCCAGCAGCCAAGGGGTTTCGAGCTCCTACAATGAGCAGTTCTTC. The encoded protein is CASSQGVSSSYNEQFF. The J gene is TRBJ2-1, the V gene TRBV7-8; possible D gene TRBD1, 5 bases. CDR1 and CDR2 (germline): SGHVS, FQNEAQ. The V and J ends lost 5 bases and 0 bases respectively, with 14 bases between them. CDR3 length: 16 residues.

The chain employs TRBV9 and TRBJ1-2; a possible D gene is TRBD1 (5 bases). V was shortened by 6 bases and J by 3 bases, with 18 bases between the two germline ends. The CDR3 loop spans 15 amino acids. CDR1 and CDR2 from the germline V gene are SGDLS and YYNGEE. CDR3 in DNA: TGTGCCAGCAACATGGGCGGGGTAGGGGACTATGGCTACACCTTC. Amino acids: CASNMGGVGDYGYTF.

CDR3 DNA sequence: TGTGCCACCAGTGAAAGCAGGGGGTATCAAGAGACCCAGTACTTC. Translating gives CATSESRGYQETQYF. The chain joins TRBV24-1 to TRBJ2-5, with 7 bases that match TRBD1. The CDR3 totals 15 residues. Germline values: CDR1 KGHDR, CDR2 SFDVKD. Losses at the gene ends were 4 bases for V and 2 bases for J; bases not matched to a gene: 6.

The rearrangement links TRBV28 to TRBJ2-1; weak D call: TRBD2 (6 bases). The germline V gene encodes CDR1 MDHEN and CDR2 SYDVKM. This CDR3 region has 15 residues. V shed 7 bases and J shed 3 bases, with 16 bases lying between them. The CDR3 region has the DNA TGTGCCAGCATTAATGGGGGGACCATCTACAATGAGCAGTTCTTC. Its translation: CASINGGTIYNEQFF.

This clone was observed a few times. J is TRBJ1-2 and V is TRBV24-1; tentative D call: TRBD1 (6 bases). The ends were cut back, 4 bases at V and 8 bases at J, with 19 bases in the middle. This CDR3 is 15 amino acids long. Germline lookup yields CDR1 KGHDR and CDR2 SFDVKD. DNA of the CDR3: TGTGCCACCAGTGACCCTTGGAAGGGGGGGGAAGGCTACACCTTC. It specifies CATSDPWKGGEGYTF.

The genes are TRBV6-5 and TRBJ2-5; 7 bases map to TRBD1. V gave up 2 bases and J gave up 5 bases; unmatched junction bases: 8. CDR1 and CDR2 from the germline V gene are MNHEY and SVGAGI. This CDR3 is 15 amino acids long. CDR3 amino acids: CASSYADRAWETQYF. CDR3 in DNA: TGTGCCAGCAGTTACGCCGACAGGGCCTGGGAGACCCAGTACTTC.

The chain combines TRBV5-8 with TRBJ1-4; D may be TRBD1 (5 bases). Germline V gene sequence: CDR1 SGHTS, CDR2 YDEGEE. This CDR3 is 15 amino acids long. Trimming removed 4 bases at V and 4 bases at J, with 14 bases between. The CDR3 nucleotides are TGTGCCAGCAGCCCCTGGGGGGACCTTAATGAAAAACTGTTTTTT. Translation gives CASSPWGDLNEKLFF. Together with reference TRBV5-8 and TRBJ1-4, the CDR3 gives the full variable domain: EAGVTQSPTHLIKTRGQQATLRCSPISGHTSVYWYQQALGLGLQFLLWYDEGEERNRGNFPPRFSGRQFPNYSSELNVNALELEDSALYLCASSPWGDLNEKLFFGSGTQLSVL.

This clone was detected a few times. The chain links TRBV7-2 to TRBJ2-5; the D gene is possibly TRBD2 (7 bases). Germline-derived CDR1 and CDR2 are SGHTA and FQGNSA. This CDR3 has 14 residues. V was cut by 4 bases and J by 2 bases, with 11 bases left in between. The CDR3 sequence: CASSWGGRQETQYF. The CDR3 region has the DNA TGTGCCAGCAGCTGGGGGGGGCGACAAGAGACCCAGTACTTC.

CDR3 DNA: TGTGCCAGCAGCTTAGCTCCTAGCGGGGGGGCCGGGGAGACCCAGTACTTC. It specifies CASSLAPSGGAGETQYF. The chain joins TRBV7-2 to TRBJ2-5, with 12 positions matching TRBD2. The V and J ends lost 0 bases and 5 bases, in that order; junction bases with no gene match: 7. Germline lookup yields CDR1 SGHTA and CDR2 FQGNSA. The CDR3 loop spans 17 amino acids.

This chain joins TRBV7-8 and TRBJ1-1; a possible D gene is TRBD1 (5 bases). The CDR3 loop spans 15 amino acids. The ends were cut back, 2 bases at V and 1 base at J, with 11 bases in the middle. CDR1 is SGHVS, CDR2 FQNEAQ, per germline. The CDR3 bases are TGTGCCAGCAGCTTATTCCCCGACAGGAACACTGAAGCTTTCTTT. It is translated as CASSLFPDRNTEAFF.

With respect to this clone: The same CDR3 arises from other DNA sequences in this sample as well. The gene calls are TRBV7-3 and TRBJ2-3; TRBD2 aligns across 11 bases. CDR1 is SGHTA and CDR2 is FQGTGA in the germline V gene. This CDR3 contains 16 residues. With 2 bases clipped from V and 0 bases from J, the junction kept 1 base outside the gene matches. As DNA, the CDR3 is TGTGCCAGCAGCTTACTAGCGGGGGGCAGCACAGATACGCAGTATTTT. Amino acids: CASSLLAGGSTDTQYF.

The J gene is TRBJ1-1, the V gene TRBV7-2, with 9 bases matching TRBD1. This CDR3 is built from 17 residues. With V trimmed by 0 bases and J by 3 bases, 8 bases remained unmatched. The germline V gene encodes CDR1 SGHTA and CDR2 FQGNSA. The CDR3 sequence: CASSLAPTGGRYTEAFF. The CDR3 DNA reads as TGTGCCAGCAGCTTAGCCCCTACAGGGGGCAGGTACACTGAAGCTTTCTTT.

This clone turned up a few times. V is TRBV11-2 and J is TRBJ2-7; D is unresolved. Germline values: CDR1 SGHAT, CDR2 FQNNGV. This CDR3 comprises 13 residues. Trimming took off 3 bases at V and 5 bases at J, with 11 bases between the two ends. CDR3 nucleotide sequence: TGTGCCAGCAGCTTTACACTAAGCGACGAGCAGTACTTC. Protein product: CASSFTLSDEQYF.

This chain connects TRBV28 to TRBJ1-1, with TRBD1 matching 8 bases. The CDR3 covers 15 residues. V gave up 6 bases and J gave up 2 bases; unmatched junction bases: 8. Germline CDR1 is MDHEN and CDR2 is SYDVKM. This CDR3 is CASSSGQEFNTEAFF. CDR3 in DNA: TGTGCCAGCAGCTCGGGACAGGAATTTAACACTGAAGCTTTCTTT.

The rearrangement uses TRBV5-6 and TRBJ1-3; TRBD1 matches at 9 bases. Germline loops: CDR1 SGHDT, CDR2 YYEEEE. The V and J ends lost 4 bases and 4 bases, in that order; junction bases with no gene match: 12. The CDR3 covers 17 residues. CDR3 region: CASSLYLGQGGGNTIYF. In DNA form, the CDR3 reads TGTGCCAGCAGCCTATACTTGGGACAGGGCGGAGGAAACACCATATATTTT. Using reference TRBV5-6 and TRBJ1-3 for the parts outside the CDR3, the full variable domain is DAGVTQSPTHLIKTRGQQVTLRCSPKSGHDTVSWYQQALGQGPQFIFQYYEEEERQRGNFPDRFSGHQFPNYSSELNVNALLLGDSALYLCASSLYLGQGGGNTIYFGEGSWLTVV.

The rearrangement uses TRBV27 and TRBJ1-2; 12 nucleotides match TRBD1. Trimming at V came to 4 bases and at J to 8 bases, leaving 5 bases not matched to a gene. Germline-derived CDR1 and CDR2 are MNHEY and SMNVEV (reference sequence). The CDR3 runs to 14 residues. The CDR3 reads CASSSGQGAGGYTF. CDR3 in DNA: TGTGCCAGCAGTTCGGGACAGGGGGCAGGAGGCTACACCTTC.

This sequence joins TRBV7-2 and TRBJ2-2, with 10 bases lining up with TRBD2. The V gene end was trimmed by 1 base and the J gene end by 7 bases; junction bases not matched to a gene: 3. Germline V gene lookup returns CDR1 SGHTA and CDR2 FQGNSA. CDR3 length equals 15 residues. The CDR3 DNA sequence: TGTGCCAGCAGCTTAGGCGGACTAGCGGACGGGGAGCTGTTTTTT. It is translated as CASSLGGLADGELFF.